Listed below are T cell receptor beta chains from one sample, sequenced in a study of cytomegalovirus exposure and HLA in healthy donors. Sequencing was performed with immunoSEQ multiplex PCR; in TCRdb, only in-frame clones are kept and a portion is missing. The repertoire includes 230,000 or so clones, about 90% of them detected once, and less than 2% sits in the top ten. The specimen was PBMCs. All receptors derive from a girl between 2 and 10 years old in good health and CMV-seronegative. Both conserved end residues are part of each CDR3. A D gene is named only where the DNA matches it firmly. Some rows have no size entry. The others give once, few or many, or a class for an expanded clone.

CDR3 | DNA | D | J | V | size
CASSFRALRGTGELFF | TGTGCCAGCAGTTTCCGCGCACTCAGGGGAACCGGGGAGCTGTTTTTT | NA | TRBJ2-2 | TRBV28 | NA
CASSEVTTGNTEAFF | TGTGCCAGCAGCGAAGTGACGACAGGAAACACTGAAGCTTTCTTT | NA | TRBJ1-1 | TRBV6-6 | NA
CASSIPNRQGTYEQYF | TGCGCCAGCTCGATCCCGAATCGACAGGGAACCTACGAGCAGTACTTC | TRBD1 | TRBJ2-7 | TRBV10-2 | NA
CASSEGTNYNEQFF | TGTGCCAGCAGTGAAGGGACTAACTACAATGAGCAGTTCTTC | NA | TRBJ2-1 | TRBV2 | NA
CASKTAYSYEQYF | TGTGCCAGTAAGACAGCCTACTCCTACGAGCAGTACTTC | NA | TRBJ2-7 | TRBV19 | few
CASSGGPDTEAFF | TGTGCCAGCAGTGGGGGGCCGGACACTGAAGCTTTCTTT | NA | TRBJ1-1 | TRBV2 | few
CASSSGQHSNQPQHF | TGTGCCAGCAGCTCGGGACAGCATAGCAATCAGCCCCAGCATTTT | TRBD1 | TRBJ1-5 | TRBV6-1 | NA
CATKDRERNQPQHF | TGTGCCACCAAAGACAGGGAACGCAATCAGCCCCAGCATTTT | TRBD1 | TRBJ1-5 | TRBV6-5 | NA
CASSPPTGGNEQFF | TGTGCCAGCAGCCCACCTACAGGGGGAAATGAGCAGTTCTTC | TRBD1 | TRBJ2-1 | TRBV9 | NA
CASSLRQGDTEAFF | TGTGCCAGCAGCTTAAGGCAGGGGGACACTGAAGCTTTCTTT | TRBD1 | TRBJ1-1 | TRBV11-2 | NA
CVNGQGGQPQHF | TGTGTCAATGGGCAGGGAGGGCAGCCCCAGCATTTT | NA | TRBJ1-5 | TRBV19 | once
CASSSPGQGRHNEQFF | TGTGCCAGCAGCTCCCCAGGGCAGGGGCGGCACAATGAGCAGTTCTTC | NA | TRBJ2-1 | TRBV5-4 | NA
CASSWDRLNQPQHF | TGTGCCAGCAGTTGGGACAGACTCAATCAGCCCCAGCATTTT | TRBD1 | TRBJ1-5 | TRBV2 | NA
CASRRGQGNQPQHF | TGTGCCAGTAGGAGAGGACAGGGCAATCAGCCCCAGCATTTT | TRBD1 | TRBJ1-5 | TRBV19 | NA
CATSRVLAGISTDTQYF | TGTGCCACCAGCAGAGTTCTAGCGGGGATCAGCACAGATACGCAGTATTTT | TRBD2 | TRBJ2-3 | TRBV15 | NA
CASSGTGAYNEQFF | TGTGCCAGCAGCGGGACAGGGGCCTACAATGAGCAGTTCTTC | TRBD1 | TRBJ2-1 | TRBV2 | NA
CASSPTSGRGETQYF | TGTGCCAGCAGCCCGACTAGCGGGAGAGGAGAGACCCAGTACTTC | TRBD2 | TRBJ2-5 | TRBV5-6 | NA
CAISETSGGYEQYF | TGTGCCATCAGTGAAACTAGCGGAGGGTACGAGCAGTACTTC | TRBD2 | TRBJ2-7 | TRBV10-3 | NA
CARSRDRGLDDSPLHF | TGTGCCAGAAGCCGGGACAGGGGGCTGGATGATTCACCCCTCCACTTT | TRBD1 | TRBJ1-6 | TRBV5-3 | NA
CASSPRSPGKNTEAFF | TGTGCCAGCTCACCACGGTCCCCCGGGAAAAACACTGAAGCTTTCTTT | NA | TRBJ1-1 | TRBV18 | NA
CASHQGNYGYTF | TGTGCCAGCCACCAGGGGAACTATGGCTACACCTTC | NA | TRBJ1-2 | TRBV6-5 | few
CASSIPGQGKVEAFF | TGTGCCAGCAGTATCCCCGGACAGGGCAAGGTTGAAGCTTTCTTT | TRBD1 | TRBJ1-1 | TRBV2 | once
CASSPAGLAVNTGELFF | TGTGCCAGCAGCCCTGCCGGGCTAGCGGTTAACACCGGGGAGCTGTTTTTT | TRBD2 | TRBJ2-2 | TRBV9 | NA
CALRTGNTIYF | TGTGCCCTCCGTACTGGAAACACCATATATTTT | NA | TRBJ1-3 | TRBV6-6 | few
CASSLSPQGTISGNTIYF | TGCGCCAGCAGCTTAAGTCCCCAGGGCACCATCTCTGGAAACACCATATATTTT | NA | TRBJ1-3 | TRBV5-1 | NA
CASSQASSAQETQYF | TGCGCCAGCAGCCAAGCGTCTAGCGCTCAAGAGACCCAGTACTTC | NA | TRBJ2-5 | TRBV4-1 | NA